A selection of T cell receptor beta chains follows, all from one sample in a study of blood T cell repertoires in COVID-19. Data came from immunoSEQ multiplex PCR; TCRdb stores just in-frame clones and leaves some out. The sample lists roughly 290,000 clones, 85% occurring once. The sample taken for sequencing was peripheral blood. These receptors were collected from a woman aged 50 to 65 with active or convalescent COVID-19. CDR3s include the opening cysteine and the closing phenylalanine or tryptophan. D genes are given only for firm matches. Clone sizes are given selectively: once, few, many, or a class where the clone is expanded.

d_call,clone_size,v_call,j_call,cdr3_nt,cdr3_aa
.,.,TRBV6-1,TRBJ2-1,TGTGCCAGCAGTGAATGGTTGGGACTCCAGCGCCAGTGGGATTACAATGAGCAGTTCTTC,CASSEWLGLQRQWDYNEQFF
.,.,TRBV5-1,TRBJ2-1,TGCGCCAGCTCCCATTCCCGGGACTACAATGAGCAGTTCTTC,CASSHSRDYNEQFF
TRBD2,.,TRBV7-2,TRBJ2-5,TGTGCCAGCAGCTTAGCGTTAAGCGGGAGTCCGGAGACCCAGTACTTC,CASSLALSGSPETQYF
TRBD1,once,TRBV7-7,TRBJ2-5,TGTGCTAGCAGCGCGGGCGCGGGACAGGCTATTGGAGGTAGAGAGACCCAGTACTTC,CASSAGAGQAIGGRETQYF
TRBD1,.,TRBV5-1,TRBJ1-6,TGCGCCAGCAGCACCTGGACAGGGGCTACAAATTCACCCCTCCACTTT,CASSTWTGATNSPLHF
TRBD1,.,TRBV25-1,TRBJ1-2,TGTGCCAGCAGTGAAGCCGGGACAGGGTCTGGCTACACCTTC,CASSEAGTGSGYTF
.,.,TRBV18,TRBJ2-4,TGTGCCAGCTCACCCCCCAACGGGAAAAACATTCAGTACTTC,CASSPPNGKNIQYF
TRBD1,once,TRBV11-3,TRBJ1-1,TGTGCCAGCGTCGACAGGGGCACTGAAGCTTTCTTT,CASVDRGTEAFF
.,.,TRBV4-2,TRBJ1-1,TGTGCCAGCAGCCAAGATCTAGGTATAGCTTTCTTT,CASSQDLGIAFF
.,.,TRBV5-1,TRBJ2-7,TGCGCCAGCAGCCCCAGGCCGGACTACGAGCAGTACTTC,CASSPRPDYEQYF
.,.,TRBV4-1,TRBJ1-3,TGCGCCAGCAGCCAAGATACGACCTCCGGGGGGCTAGGCTCTGGAAACACCATATATTTT,CASSQDTTSGGLGSGNTIYF
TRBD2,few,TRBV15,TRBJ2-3,TGTGCCACCAGCAGGGATCCCCCGGGGAGGGGCAGTCGGGCAGATACGCAGTATTTT,CATSRDPPGRGSRADTQYF
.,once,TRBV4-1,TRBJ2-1,TGCGCCAGCAGCCAAGACAGACTGGGGGCGCCTCAAAAAAGATACAATGAGCAGTTCTTC,CASSQDRLGAPQKRYNEQFF
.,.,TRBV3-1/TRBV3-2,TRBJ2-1,TGTGCCAGCAGCCTCTTCCCAATTCAACCCGCGGGGGCTAACTACAATGAGCAGTTCTTC,CASSLFPIQPAGANYNEQFF
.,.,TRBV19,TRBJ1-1,TGTGCCAGTAGTAGCGGTGGGGCGATGAACACTGAAGCTTTCTTT,CASSSGGAMNTEAFF
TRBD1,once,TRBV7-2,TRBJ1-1,TGTGCCAGCCGGACTCAGGGGGACACTGAAGCTTTCTTT,CASRTQGDTEAFF
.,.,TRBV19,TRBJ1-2,TGTGCCAGCAGTCCCCTGACAGCCTCTAACTATGGCTACACCTTC,CASSPLTASNYGYTF
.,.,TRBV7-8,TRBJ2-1,TGTGCCAGCAGCGGGAGTGGTAGCGGCGCGGGTCACAATGAGCAGTTCTTC,CASSGSGSGAGHNEQFF
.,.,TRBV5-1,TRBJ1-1,TGCGCCAGCAACGAACAGGCAAATGAAGCTTTCTTT,CASNEQANEAFF
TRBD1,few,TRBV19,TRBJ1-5,TGTGCCAGTAGTTCAAAACAGGGGGCTACTCAGCCCCAGCATTTT,CASSSKQGATQPQHF
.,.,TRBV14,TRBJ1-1,TGTGCCAGCAGCCTCCGAACGGGGAGGAGGACTGAAGCTTTCTTT,CASSLRTGRRTEAFF
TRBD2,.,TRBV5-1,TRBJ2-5,TGCGCCAGCAGCCGCTTACCGGGACTAGCAGCAGAGACCCAGTACTTC,CASSRLPGLAAETQYF
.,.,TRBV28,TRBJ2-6,TGTGCCAGCAGTTCTCCCTCTCTAACAGACTCTGGGGCCAACGTCCTGACTTTC,CASSSPSLTDSGANVLTF
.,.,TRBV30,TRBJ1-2,TGTGCCTGGAGTGCAAGACCGGGACACTTCTATGGCTACACCTTC,CAWSARPGHFYGYTF
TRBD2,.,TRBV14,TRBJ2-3,TGTGCCAGCAGCCAACCAAAACTAGCGGGAGGGCCATACACAGATACGCAGTATTTT,CASSQPKLAGGPYTDTQYF
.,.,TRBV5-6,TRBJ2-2,TGTGCCAGCAGCGGGGGGAGAAGCGTCACCGGGGAGCTGTTTTTT,CASSGGRSVTGELFF
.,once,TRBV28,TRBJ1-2,TGTGCCAGCAGTAGAGATAACTATGGCTACACCTTC,CASSRDNYGYTF
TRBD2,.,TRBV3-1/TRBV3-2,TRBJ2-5,TGTGCCAGCAGCCAATCCAGCGGGAGTTGGGAGACCCAGTACTTC,CASSQSSGSWETQYF
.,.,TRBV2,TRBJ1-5,TGTGCCAGCTCGGGGGGGGCGAGAAATCAGCCCCAGCATTTT,CASSGGARNQPQHF
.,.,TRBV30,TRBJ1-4,TGTGCCTGGAGTGGAGGGACTAATGAAAAACTGTTTTTT,CAWSGGTNEKLFF
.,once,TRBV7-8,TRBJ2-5,TGTGCCAGCAACTTAGCGCTTCAGAGCGCGGGGACCCAGTACTTC,CASNLALQSAGTQYF
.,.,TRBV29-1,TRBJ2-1,TGCAGCTATCTCGGAGCTGGAGCCGGAGGCTCCTACAATGAGCAGTTCTTC,CSYLGAGAGGSYNEQFF
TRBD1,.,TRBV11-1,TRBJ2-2,TGTGCCAGCAGCCCCGGGACAGGGCGTACCGGGGAGCTGTTTTTT,CASSPGTGRTGELFF
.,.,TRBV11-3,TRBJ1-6,TGTGCCAGCAGCTTGGAGGGTTGGAATTCACCCCTCCACTTT,CASSLEGWNSPLHF
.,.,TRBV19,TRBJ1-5,TGTGCCTCAGGTGGTCAGCCCCAGCATTTT,CASGGQPQHF
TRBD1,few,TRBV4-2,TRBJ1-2,TGTGCCAGCAGCCCGACAGGGGTCGAGTATGGCTACACCTTC,CASSPTGVEYGYTF
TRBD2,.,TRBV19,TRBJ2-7,TGTGCCAGTAGTATCGTAGCGGGGCCCTACGAGCAGTACTTC,CASSIVAGPYEQYF
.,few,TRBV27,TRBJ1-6,TGTGCCAGCCGCGACAGCTATAATTCACCCCTCCACTTT,CASRDSYNSPLHF
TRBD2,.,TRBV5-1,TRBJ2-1,TGCGCCAGCAGCTTGAGGACTAGCGGAAACAATGAGCAGTTCTTC,CASSLRTSGNNEQFF
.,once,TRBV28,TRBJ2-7,TGTGCCAGCTTACCGGGGTTACCCAACTACGAGCAGTACTTC,CASLPGLPNYEQYF
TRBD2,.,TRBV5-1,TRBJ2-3,TGCGCCAGCAGGCTAGCGGCGAGCACAGATACGCAGTATTTT,CASRLAASTDTQYF
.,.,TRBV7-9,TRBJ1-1,TGTGCCAGCAGCCGCATTTGGGGCAGTAGGCCTGAAGCTTTCTTT,CASSRIWGSRPEAFF
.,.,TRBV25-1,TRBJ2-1,TGTGCCAGCAGTGACCGGAGGGGCTCCTACAATGAGCAGTTCTTC,CASSDRRGSYNEQFF
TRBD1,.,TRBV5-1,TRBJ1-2,TGCGCCAGCAGACCCGGGACAGGGACTACTAACTATGGCTACACCTTC,CASRPGTGTTNYGYTF
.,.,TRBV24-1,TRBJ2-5,TGTGCCACGTCCATCGGGGAGACCCAGTACTTC,CATSIGETQYF
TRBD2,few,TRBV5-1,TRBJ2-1,TGCGCCAGCATCCCGGGCGTAGCGGGAGCAGGCAATGAGCAGTTCTTC,CASIPGVAGAGNEQFF
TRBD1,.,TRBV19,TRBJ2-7,TGTGCCAGCTCACAGGGGTTCTCCTACGAGCAGTACTTC,CASSQGFSYEQYF
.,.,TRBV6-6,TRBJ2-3,TGTGCCAGCAGTTATCAGGGCCAGGGCACAGATACGCAGTATTTT,CASSYQGQGTDTQYF
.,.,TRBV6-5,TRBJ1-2,TGTGCCAGCAGACCCAATGCTCAGGTCCACTATGGCTACACCTTC,CASRPNAQVHYGYTF
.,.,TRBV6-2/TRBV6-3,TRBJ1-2,TGTGCCAGCAGTTACTCGAAGGGGACTCTCCATGGCTACACCTTC,CASSYSKGTLHGYTF
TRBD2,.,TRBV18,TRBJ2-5,TGTGCCAGCTCACCCAGAAGCGGGAGTGGAGAGACCCAGTACTTC,CASSPRSGSGETQYF
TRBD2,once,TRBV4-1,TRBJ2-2,TGCGCCAGCAGCCAGGTTAGCGGGGCTGCGGCGAACACCGGGGAGCTGTTTTTT,CASSQVSGAAANTGELFF
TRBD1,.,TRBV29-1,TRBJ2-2,TGCAGCGTTGTCAAAGGGGGCCTGAACACCGGGGAGCTGTTTTTT,CSVVKGGLNTGELFF
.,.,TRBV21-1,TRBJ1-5,TGTGCCAGCAGCAAAGCGGGCCCGAGACCAGAGCCCCAGCATTTT,CASSKAGPRPEPQHF
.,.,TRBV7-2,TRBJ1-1,TGTGCCAGCAGCTTACATCGCGACAGTGAAGCTTTCTTT,CASSLHRDSEAFF
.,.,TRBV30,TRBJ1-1,TGTGCCTGGAGTTCCCCCGGGTCTTGGCTGAACACTGAAGCTTTCTTT,CAWSSPGSWLNTEAFF
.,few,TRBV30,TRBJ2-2,TGTGCCTGGAGTGTGACTACATTGAGGGACACCGGGGAGCTGTTTTTT,CAWSVTTLRDTGELFF
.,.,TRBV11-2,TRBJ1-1,TGTGCCAGCAGCTCCAACCGGAGGACTGAAGCTTTCTTT,CASSSNRRTEAFF
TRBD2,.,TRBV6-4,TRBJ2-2,TGTGCCAGCAGCCGACTAGCGGGGACGAACACCGGGGAGCTGTTTTTT,CASSRLAGTNTGELFF
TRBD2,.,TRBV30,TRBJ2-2,TGTGCCTGGACGGGAGGGCGAATTACCGGGGAGCTGTTTTTT,CAWTGGRITGELFF